Below are 26 T cell receptor beta chains sequenced from a single sample in a study of T-cell memory formation after mild COVID-19. In TCRdb, the 5' RACE reads were re-called with MiXCR into one record per CDR3 protein. The table has around 370,000 distinct CDR3 sequences, roughly 21% seen once. Sequencing was performed on PBMCs or a T cell subset sorted from them (not recorded which). All receptors come from an adult woman who had mild COVID-19 (a few samples of this study predate the infection). Cell type and time point are not known.

V is TRBV4-1 and J is TRBJ1-5; D call uncertain. This CDR3 contains 16 residues. Germline V CDR1 and CDR2: MGHRA, YSYEKL. V was trimmed by 0 bases and J by 5 bases, leaving 14 bases between them. This CDR3 reads CASSQDPGSRYQPQHF. The CDR3, as DNA: TGCGCCAGCAGCCAAGATCCGGGGTCCCGTTATCAGCCCCAGCATTTT.

There are a few counts of this clonotype. This chain connects TRBV2 to TRBJ2-3; unclear D gene. CDR3 length equals 16 residues. Trimming cost V 0 bases and J 6 bases, with 16 bases left between them. Germline CDR1 reads SNHLY; CDR2 reads FYNNEI. The CDR3 nucleotides are TGTGCCAGCAGTGAAGCGGGCTTCTTCTCGTCGGATACGCAGTATTTT. Translating gives CASSEAGFFSSDTQYF.

This clonotype was recorded a few times. This sequence joins TRBV4-1 and TRBJ2-5; D might be TRBD1 (6 bases). CDR3 length equals 15 residues. Trimming left V 1 base short and J 5 bases short, with 14 bases between. Per the germline V gene, CDR1 is MGHRA and CDR2 is YSYEKL. The CDR3 sequence: CASSQGLQGWETQYF. As DNA, the CDR3 is TGCGCCAGCAGCCAAGGGTTACAGGGATGGGAGACCCAGTACTTC.

CDR3 in amino acids: CATQPLTGGEQYF. The CDR3 bases are TGTGCCACCCAACCCCTGACAGGGGGAGAGCAGTACTTC. The chain employs TRBV27 and TRBJ2-7, with 9 bases that match TRBD1. The V gene end was trimmed by 10 bases and the J gene end by 7 bases; junction bases not matched to a gene: 11. This CDR3 has 13 residues. Germline loops: CDR1 MNHEY, CDR2 SMNVEV (reference sequence).

There are a few counts of this clonotype. This chain links TRBV5-1 with TRBJ2-1; no reliable D call. V dropped 1 base and J dropped 7 bases, with 15 bases sitting between them. The CDR3 has 15 residues. The germline gives CDR1 SGHRS, CDR2 YFSETQ. CDR3 sequence: CASSLSGATSNEQFF. In DNA, the CDR3 is TGCGCCAGCAGCTTGTCAGGCGCCACTTCAAATGAGCAGTTCTTC.

The table lists this clonotype with a few counts. At one boundary the junction diverges from the germline segment, which might be a read error. The V and J genes are TRBV2 and TRBJ1-2; a possible D gene is TRBD1 (6 bases). The CDR3 length is 13 residues. Per the germline V gene, CDR1 is SNHLY and CDR2 is FYNNEI. The CDR3, as DNA: TGTGCCACCAGTCGGGACATTAACTATGGCTACACCTTC. Protein product: CATSRDINYGYTF.

The chain has TRBV2 and TRBJ2-7, with 7 bases aligning to TRBD2. The germline V gene has CDR1 SNHLY and CDR2 FYNNEI. Trimming cost V 3 bases and J 0 bases; bases outside gene matches: 8. The CDR3 runs 16 residues. CDR3 in amino acids: CASSEWGGGSSYEQYF. The CDR3 DNA sequence: TGTGCCAGCAGTGAGTGGGGCGGGGGTAGCTCCTACGAGCAGTACTTC. The whole variable domain, remainder taken from reference TRBV2 and TRBJ2-7, is EPEVTQTPSHQVTQMGQEVILRCVPISNHLYFYWYRQILGQKVEFLVSFYNNEISEKSEIFDDQFSVERPDGSNFTLKIRSTKLEDSAMYFCASSEWGGGSSYEQYFGPGTRLTVT.

In this sample, this clonotype turned up many times. This chain uses TRBV6-5 with TRBJ2-2; 14 bases are a match to TRBD2. The CDR3 is 16 residues long. J was trimmed by 7 bases and V by 4 bases; bases with no gene match: 5. Germline V lookup: CDR1 MNHEY, CDR2 SVGAGI. CDR3 residues: CASSSGTSGRIGELFF. CDR3 nucleotides: TGTGCCAGCAGTTCTGGGACTAGCGGGAGAATCGGGGAGCTGTTTTTT.

This clonotype showed up just a few times. The chain is built from TRBV5-1 and TRBJ2-1; D may be TRBD1 or TRBD2 (6 bases each). This CDR3 is 15 amino acids long. Germline CDR1 SGHRS, CDR2 YFSETQ. Trimming removed 1 base from V and 5 bases from J, with 13 bases in between. This chain's CDR3 is CASSLRGRGDNEQFF. The DNA of the CDR3 is TGCGCCAGCAGCTTGCGGGGGCGGGGTGACAATGAGCAGTTCTTC.

J is TRBJ1-2 and V is TRBV7-2, with a tentative D call TRBD1 (6 bases). Germline assignment: CDR1 SGHTA and CDR2 FQGNSA. V shed 7 bases and J shed 8 bases, with 23 bases lying between them. CDR3 length: 15 residues. The CDR3 DNA reads as TGTGCCAGCACCTTCTCCCGTGGCAGGGGCGGAGGCTACACCTTC. Translating it yields CASTFSRGRGGGYTF. Using reference TRBV7-2 and TRBJ1-2 for the parts outside the CDR3, the full variable domain is GAGVSQSPSNKVTEKGKDVELRCDPISGHTALYWYRQSLGQGLEFLIYFQGNSAPDKSGLPSDRFSAERTGGSVSTLTIQRTQQEDSAVYLCASTFSRGRGGGYTFGSGTRLTVV.

The chain employs TRBV7-9 and TRBJ2-7, with a weak D call TRBD2 (5 bases). V was clipped by 5 bases and J by 5 bases, with 19 bases between them. The CDR3 contains 15 residues. The germline gives CDR1 SEHNR, CDR2 FQNEAQ (reference sequence). The CDR3 nucleotides are TGTGCCAGCAGCCCGTCGGGGTCTGGAGGCGACGAGCAGTACTTC. This sequence encodes CASSPSGSGGDEQYF.

This clonotype was seen repeatedly, ten times or more. The J gene is TRBJ2-3, the V gene TRBV4-1; 8 bases map to TRBD2. This CDR3 spans 17 amino acids. From germline, CDR1 is MGHRA and CDR2 YSYEKL. V lost 4 bases and J lost 0; bases outside the gene matches: 9. The CDR3 DNA reads TGCGCCAGCAGCCGCGAACCTAGCGGGCCTAGCACAGATACGCAGTATTTT. Residues: CASSREPSGPSTDTQYF.

This clonotype came up a few times. The CDR3 DNA sequence: TGTGCCAGCAGTCCACGGACAGGGAGGGAGACCCAGTACTTC. Translated, it gives CASSPRTGRETQYF. The chain links TRBV28 to TRBJ2-5, with 8 nucleotides matching TRBD1. The CDR3 sequence is 14 residues long. CDR1 MDHEN and CDR2 SYDVKM come from the germline V gene. V shed 5 bases and J 5 bases; nucleotides not matched to a gene: 7.

This chain connects TRBV6-5 to TRBJ2-3, with 11 bases matching TRBD2. The CDR3 is made up of 17 amino acids. Germline trimming cut 5 bases from V and 0 bases from J; bases unmatched to any gene: 7. Germline loops: CDR1 MNHEY, CDR2 SVGAGI. CDR3 coding DNA: TGTGCCAGCAGTCGTCCTAGCGGGGGGACTAGCACAGATACGCAGTATTTT. Protein: CASSRPSGGTSTDTQYF.

The J gene is TRBJ2-7, the V gene TRBV9; D may be TRBD2 (6 bases). V lost 4 bases and J 7 bases, leaving 18 bases between the germline ends. The CDR3 is made up of 14 amino acids. Germline CDR1 SGDLS, CDR2 YYNGEE. The CDR3 DNA is TGTGCCAGCAGCACCGGGACTTCGACGGGAGAGCAGTACTTC. Its translation: CASSTGTSTGEQYF.

V and J are TRBV4-3 and TRBJ2-3, with D unclear. The CDR3 runs to 14 residues. V was trimmed by 2 bases and J by 4 bases, leaving 10 bases between them. Germline V lookup: CDR1 LGHNA, CDR2 YSLEER. CDR3 amino acids: CASSQQTPPDTQYF. CDR3 bases: TGCGCCAGCAGCCAACAGACGCCACCAGATACGCAGTATTTT.

The table lists this clonotype with a few counts. This chain uses TRBV5-1 with TRBJ2-3; 8 bases match TRBD2. The CDR3 length is 18 residues. The V gene end was trimmed by 1 base and the J gene end by 6 bases; junction bases not matched to a gene: 16. Germline lookup yields CDR1 SGHRS and CDR2 YFSETQ. The CDR3 region has the DNA TGCGCCAGCAGCTTGTATGGGACTAGTGTTTTAGGCTGGGATACGCAGTATTTT. Translation: CASSLYGTSVLGWDTQYF.

The V gene is TRBV29-1, the J gene TRBJ2-2; D ambiguous. Germline V CDR1 and CDR2: SQVTM, ANQGSEA. This CDR3 contains 14 residues. V shed 6 bases and J shed 5 bases, with 16 bases lying between them. The CDR3 spells CSVRIGGRTGELFF. In DNA form, the CDR3 reads TGCAGCGTCCGAATCGGCGGCAGAACCGGGGAGCTGTTTTTT.

The chain recombines TRBV7-2 with TRBJ2-3, with D possibly TRBD2 on 6 matching bases. The CDR3 consists of 15 residues. Trimming shortened V by 5 bases and J by 6 bases, and 18 bases separated the two germline ends. Germline V lookup: CDR1 SGHTA, CDR2 FQGNSA. The CDR3 DNA is TGTGCCAGCAGCGAACTCCCCCTCCGGGGGGATACGCAGTATTTT. Amino acids: CASSELPLRGDTQYF.

J is TRBJ2-2 and V is TRBV11-2; tentative D call: TRBD1 (6 bases). Looked up from germline, CDR1 is SGHAT and CDR2 is FQNNGV. This CDR3 region has 17 residues. V was pared by 7 bases and J by 6 bases, with 24 bases between. In DNA, the CDR3 is TGTGCCAGCAAACAGGGTTCTTCTATGATAGACTCCGGGGAGCTGTTTTTT. Translated, it gives CASKQGSSMIDSGELFF.

This clonotype has a handful of counts. This chain connects TRBV5-1 to TRBJ2-7, with D possibly matching TRBD2 (5 bases). V gave up 2 bases and J gave up 0 bases, with 12 bases separating them. This CDR3 comprises 15 residues. In germline, CDR1 is SGHRS, CDR2 YFSETQ. The CDR3 reads CASSFGGGSSYEQYF. The CDR3 coding sequence is TGCGCCAGCAGCTTCGGAGGAGGAAGCTCCTACGAGCAGTACTTC. The variable domain in full, with the rest retrieved from reference TRBV5-1 and TRBJ2-7, is KAGVTQTPRYLIKTRGQQVTLSCSPISGHRSVSWYQQTPGQGLQFLFEYFSETQRNKGNFPGRFSGRQFSNSRSEMNVSTLELGDSALYLCASSFGGGSSYEQYFGPGTRLTVT.

This clonotype was detected only a few times. The gene calls are TRBV4-3 and TRBJ1-3; D is ambiguous. Trimming took off 0 bases at V and 0 bases at J, with 9 bases between the two ends. Germline V gene data show CDR1 as LGHNA and CDR2 as YSLEER. The CDR3 totals 16 residues. The CDR3 region is CASSQDRTSSGNTIYF. The CDR3 nucleotides read TGCGCCAGCAGCCAAGATAGGACTTCCTCTGGAAACACCATATATTTT.

V and J are TRBV5-1 and TRBJ1-1, with D uncertain. Germline assignment: CDR1 SGHRS and CDR2 YFSETQ. V was pared by 1 base and J by 5 bases, with 21 bases between. There are 17 residues in the CDR3. This CDR3 reads CASSLSSPTLKGTEAFF. The CDR3 DNA sequence: TGCGCCAGCAGCTTGTCTAGTCCGACTCTTAAAGGAACTGAAGCTTTCTTT. The full variable domain, rest sourced from reference TRBV5-1 and TRBJ1-1, is KAGVTQTPRYLIKTRGQQVTLSCSPISGHRSVSWYQQTPGQGLQFLFEYFSETQRNKGNFPGRFSGRQFSNSRSEMNVSTLELGDSALYLCASSLSSPTLKGTEAFFGQGTRLTVV.

The chain joins TRBV12-3 or TRBV12-4 to TRBJ2-1, with TRBD2 matching 12 bases. The CDR3 totals 16 residues. Unmatched junction bases numbered 8, after V lost 4 bases and J lost 7 bases. CDR3 loop: CASSSPSGGGGNEQFF. Here the CDR3 DNA reads TGTGCCAGCAGTTCCCCTAGCGGGGGGGGAGGGAATGAGCAGTTCTTC.

This clonotype has more than one count but fewer than ten. This chain uses TRBV20-1 with TRBJ1-5, with 10 bases aligning to TRBD1. CDR3 size: 14 residues. The V segment lost 6 bases and the J segment 4 bases; nucleotides outside the gene matches: 6. Germline lookup yields CDR1 DFQATT and CDR2 SNEGSKA (reference sequence). CDR3 DNA: TGCAGTGCCAAGGCGGACAGGGGGAATCAGCCCCAGCATTTT. Residues: CSAKADRGNQPQHF.

The V call is TRBV6-2 or TRBV6-3, the J call TRBJ2-1; weak D call: TRBD2 (5 bases). The CDR3 loop spans 13 amino acids. Trimming took 6 bases from V and 6 from J, leaving 12 bases between them. In germline, CDR1 is MNHEY, CDR2 SVGEGT. DNA for the CDR3: TGTGCCAGCAGCCTCCTAGCTCTCAATGAGCAGTTCTTC. It is translated as CASSLLALNEQFF.